A single sample gave rise to the 28 T cell receptor beta chains below, sequenced in a study of neurological immune-mediated disorders. TCRdb fed the 5' RACE reads into MiXCR, producing one record per CDR3 protein. Of 36,000 or so distinct CDR3 sequences in the sample, about a tenth are singletons; the top ten hold roughly 7.1%. The sample taken for sequencing was PBMCs. The receptor source for this set is a woman between 25 and 40 years old with HTLV-1-associated myelopathy (HAM/TSP).

This clonotype was detected many times. The chain recombines TRBV5-5 with TRBJ2-6; D is possibly TRBD1 or TRBD2 (5 bases each). CDR3 length: 18 amino acids. Per the germline V gene, CDR1 is SGHKS and CDR2 is YYEKEE (reference sequence). V dropped 0 bases and J dropped 2 bases, with 15 bases sitting between them. The CDR3 DNA sequence: TGTGCCAGCAGCTTGGCGTGGCAGGGAGTCCCTGGGGCCAACGTCCTGACTTTC. This codes for CASSLAWQGVPGANVLTF.

This clonotype appeared a few times. The chain employs TRBV7-8 and TRBJ1-4; maybe TRBD1 (6 bases). Germline values: CDR1 SGHVS, CDR2 FQNEAQ. The CDR3 extends over 15 amino acids. The V and J ends lost 5 bases and 8 bases respectively, with 18 bases between them. CDR3 sequence: CASSPRTALGEKLFF. CDR3 bases: TGTGCCAGCAGCCCCCGGACAGCCCTCGGCGAAAAACTGTTTTTT.

This clonotype was recorded many times. The rearrangement uses TRBV15 and TRBJ1-2, with TRBD1 identical over 7 bases. The CDR3 loop spans 16 amino acids. Germline CDR1 is LNHNV and CDR2 is YYDKDF (reference sequence). The J segment lost 1 base and the V segment lost 8 bases, leaving 13 bases of the junction unmatched. The CDR3 region is CATLSVGTALNYGYTF. The CDR3 DNA sequence: TGTGCCACCCTCAGCGTCGGGACAGCGCTTAACTATGGCTACACCTTC.

In its sample, this clonotype was seen many times. The chain employs TRBV20-1 and TRBJ2-1; tentative D call: TRBD2 (6 bases). CDR1 and CDR2 from the germline V gene are DFQATT and SNEGSKA (reference sequence). The V and J ends lost 0 bases and 3 bases respectively, with 12 bases between them. CDR3 length: 15 residues. The CDR3 nucleotides are TGCAGTGCTAGAGATCTGGGCGGGGACTACAATGAGCAGTTCTTC. Protein sequence: CSARDLGGDYNEQFF.

This clonotype has at least ten counts. The genes are TRBV7-8 and TRBJ2-7; D tentatively reads TRBD1 or TRBD2 (5 bases each). The germline V gene has CDR1 SGHVS and CDR2 FQNEAQ. The V end was cut by 5 bases, the J end by 4 bases, with 18 bases between. CDR3 length equals 15 residues. In nucleotides, the CDR3 is TGTGCCAGCAGCGCCCGACGGCTGGGGGTGTACGAGCAGTACTTC. It codes for CASSARRLGVYEQYF. Based on the CDR3 plus reference TRBV7-8 and TRBJ2-7, the full variable domain is GAGVSQSPRYKVAKRGQDVALRCDPISGHVSLFWYQQALGQGPEFLTYFQNEAQLDKSGLPSDRFFAERPEGSVSTLKIQRTQQEDSAVYLCASSARRLGVYEQYFGPGTRLTVT.

This clonotype was recorded at least ten times. V usage is TRBV10-1 and J usage is TRBJ1-1; TRBD1 aligns across 10 bases. Germline V gene lookup returns CDR1 WNHNN and CDR2 SYGVQD (reference sequence). The ends lost 4 bases at V and 5 bases at J; junction bases unmatched: 4. The CDR3 is made up of 14 amino acids. The CDR3 bases are TGCGCCAGCAGTGGGACAGGGGGAATGACTGAAGCTTTCTTT. The encoded protein is CASSGTGGMTEAFF.

Concerning this clonotype: The junction and the germline gene differ at one end; a read error may be behind it. The chain uses TRBV6-5 and TRBJ2-7, with unresolved D. Germline V gene data show CDR1 as MNHEY and CDR2 as SVGAGI. CDR3 length: 13 residues. CDR3 loop: CASSYGAVYEQYF. The CDR3, as DNA: TGTGCCAGTAGTTACGGCGCAGTCTACGAGCAGTACTTC.

This clonotype was counted at least ten times. CDR3 coding DNA: TGTGCCAGCAGCTTGGGTGGGACAGGGCTAAACCAAGAGACCCAGTACTTC. The encoded protein is CASSLGGTGLNQETQYF. The chain is built from TRBV5-4 and TRBJ2-5; 9 bases agree with TRBD1. Germline CDR1 reads SGHNT; CDR2 reads YYREEE (reference sequence). Unmatched junction bases numbered 6, after V lost 0 bases and J lost 0 bases. The CDR3 spans 17 residues.

This clonotype was seen many times. The V call is TRBV24-1, the J call TRBJ1-1; perhaps TRBD1 as D (5 bases). V shed 1 base and J shed 3 bases, with 14 bases lying between them. The CDR3 is made up of 16 amino acids. CDR1 is KGHDR, CDR2 SFDVKD, per germline. The CDR3 loop is CATSDFPPRRDTEAFF. Written as DNA, the CDR3 is TGTGCCACCAGTGATTTCCCCCCCCGCAGGGACACTGAAGCTTTCTTT.

This clonotype was counted ten times or more. CDR3 DNA: TGCAGTGCTACAGAGACAGGGTTTAGCAATCAGCCCCAGCATTTT. Translated, it gives CSATETGFSNQPQHF. The J gene is TRBJ1-5, the V gene TRBV20-1; 7 bases map to TRBD1. Trimming cost V 4 bases and J 0 bases; bases outside gene matches: 6. The germline CDR1 and CDR2 sequences are DFQATT and SNEGSKA (reference sequence). CDR3 length: 15 residues.

This clonotype has a count of ten or more. This chain's CDR3 is CASRAPGPNTEAFF. CDR3 DNA: TGTGCCAGCAGGGCTCCAGGTCCGAACACTGAAGCTTTCTTT. The V call is TRBV6-2 or TRBV6-3, the J call TRBJ1-1, with D hard to call. This CDR3 is 14 amino acids long. V lost 6 bases and J lost 1, with 12 bases in between. CDR1 is MNHEY, CDR2 SVGEGT, per germline.

About this clonotype itself: Likely a read error: the CDR3 ends without its conserved phenylalanine or tryptophan. Because the CDR3's place on the DNA is in doubt, the DNA is left out and the CDR3 is given as listed by TCRdb. This sequence joins TRBV6-5 and TRBJ1-2. Germline CDR1 is MNHEY and CDR2 is SVGAGI. The CDR3 contains 15 residues when both ends are counted. CDR3 sequence: CASKETHLGVYGYTL.

This rearrangement joins TRBV10-3 to TRBJ2-3; a possible D gene is TRBD2 (6 bases). Germline-derived CDR1 and CDR2 are ENHRY and SYGVKD. This CDR3 has 15 residues. Trimming removed 0 bases from V and 5 bases from J, with 12 bases in between. This CDR3 is CAISESWLAIDTQYF. CDR3 DNA sequence: TGTGCCATCAGTGAGTCTTGGCTAGCGATAGATACGCAGTATTTT.

This clonotype was observed many times. The chain has TRBV5-1 and TRBJ2-3, with D possibly being TRBD2 (5 bases). Trimming left V 6 bases short and J 4 bases short, with 15 bases between. Germline CDR1 reads SGHRS; CDR2 reads YFSETQ. The CDR3 runs to 14 residues. The CDR3 sequence is CASKGGYVADTQYF. The CDR3 bases are TGCGCCAGCAAGGGCGGGTATGTCGCAGATACGCAGTATTTT.

This clonotype showed up many times. The rearrangement links TRBV18 to TRBJ1-5; 8 bases agree with TRBD1. From germline, CDR1 is KGHSH and CDR2 LQKENI. This CDR3 spans 13 amino acids. The ends lost 4 bases at V and 4 bases at J; junction bases unmatched: 0. The DNA for the CDR3 is TGTGCCAGCTCACGGGACAGGAATCAGCCCCAGCATTTT. Amino acid sequence: CASSRDRNQPQHF.

This clonotype occurred many times. The chain employs TRBV27 and TRBJ2-1, with D uncertain. This CDR3 has 16 amino acids. CDR1 MNHEY and CDR2 SMNVEV come from the germline V gene (reference sequence). Trimming cost V 5 bases and J 0 bases, with 14 bases left between them. The CDR3 here is CASSPGPIHSYNEQFF. CDR3 nucleotides: TGTGCCAGCAGTCCCGGACCGATCCACTCCTACAATGAGCAGTTCTTC.

At least ten counts were recorded for this clonotype. This chain uses TRBV2 with TRBJ2-6; the D call may be TRBD1 or TRBD2 (5 bases each). Trimming stripped 6 bases from V and 2 bases from J, with 11 bases between. This CDR3 is built from 15 residues. CDR1 is SNHLY, CDR2 FYNNEI, per germline. The CDR3 DNA follows: TGTGCCAGCAGGGGGGAAGCCCCTGGGGCCAACGTCCTGACTTTC. This sequence encodes CASRGEAPGANVLTF.

Turning to this clonotype: Relative to the germline gene, one junction end is altered; a read error may explain this. This chain joins TRBV27 and TRBJ2-7, with 7 bases matching TRBD2. Germline CDR1 MNHEY, CDR2 SMNVEV (reference sequence). This CDR3 has 14 amino acids. The CDR3 protein is CASSLGLGPYEKYF. The CDR3 region has the DNA TGTGCCAGCAGTTTAGGACTAGGGCCCTACGAGAAGTACTTC.

The chain has TRBV20-1 and TRBJ2-2; TRBD1 might be the D (6 bases). Germline V gene sequence: CDR1 DFQATT, CDR2 SNEGSKA (reference sequence). V was pared by 3 bases and J by 11 bases, with 19 bases between. The length of the CDR3 is 14 residues. This CDR3 is CSASTGNGVCELFF. The CDR3 DNA sequence: TGCAGTGCTAGCACAGGGAATGGAGTCTGTGAGCTGTTTTTT.

This clonotype occurred many times. The chain couples TRBV20-1 to TRBJ1-1, with TRBD1 matching 8 bases. The germline CDR1 and CDR2 sequences are DFQATT and SNEGSKA (reference sequence). V lost 5 bases to trimming and J lost 5 bases; unmatched junction nucleotides: 13. The CDR3 length is 15 residues. CDR3: CSARKDRVVRTEAFF. The CDR3 region has the DNA TGCAGTGCTCGAAAGGACAGGGTGGTTCGGACTGAAGCTTTCTTT.

In its sample, this clonotype was seen many times. As DNA, the CDR3 is TGCAGTGCTAGAGATCCGGGACAGTCCTACGAGCAGTACTTC. Translating it yields CSARDPGQSYEQYF. This chain uses TRBV20-1 with TRBJ2-7, with 7 nucleotides matching TRBD1. This CDR3 region has 14 residues. The germline V gene has CDR1 DFQATT and CDR2 SNEGSKA (reference sequence). V shed 0 bases, J shed 1 base, and the junction held 3 bases outside the gene matches.

This clonotype was picked up many times. The V and J genes are TRBV6-4 and TRBJ1-1; D is possibly TRBD1 (5 bases). V was trimmed by 0 bases and J by 2 bases, leaving 16 bases between them. Germline V gene sequence: CDR1 MRHNA, CDR2 SNTAGT. This CDR3 contains 17 residues. CDR3 amino acids: CASSDSPFGRANTEAFF. The CDR3 region has the DNA TGTGCCAGCAGTGACTCCCCCTTCGGCAGGGCCAACACTGAAGCTTTCTTT.

This clonotype was observed many times. J is TRBJ1-4 and V is TRBV6-6, with D unresolved. CDR1 is MNHNY and CDR2 is SVGAGI in the germline V gene (reference sequence). The CDR3 contains 17 residues. The V end was cut by 2 bases, the J end by 1 base, with 14 bases between. This chain's CDR3 is CASSYDEPGGTNEKLFF. Written as DNA, the CDR3 is TGTGCCAGCAGTTACGACGAACCGGGTGGAACTAATGAAAAACTGTTTTTT.

This clonotype has ten or more counts. The genes are TRBV6-5 and TRBJ1-5, with D unresolved. There are 14 residues in the CDR3. CDR1 and CDR2 (germline): MNHEY, SVGAGI. V gave up 3 bases and J gave up 0 bases, with 6 bases separating them. As DNA, the CDR3 is TGTGCCAGCAGTTATTCGTATAGCAATCAGCCCCAGCATTTT. Residues: CASSYSYSNQPQHF.

This clonotype was observed many times. The J gene is TRBJ2-1, the V gene TRBV2; 10 bases match TRBD1. The CDR3 totals 18 residues. Losses at the gene ends were 3 bases for V and 8 bases for J; bases not matched to a gene: 16. Germline V gene lookup returns CDR1 SNHLY and CDR2 FYNNEI. CDR3 amino acids: CASSDSMAGTGELDEQFF. DNA of the CDR3: TGTGCCAGCAGTGACTCTATGGCCGGGACAGGGGAATTAGATGAGCAGTTCTTC. Supplemented by reference TRBV2 and TRBJ2-1, the full variable domain reads EPEVTQTPSHQVTQMGQEVILRCVPISNHLYFYWYRQILGQKVEFLVSFYNNEISEKSEIFDDQFSVERPDGSNFTLKIRSTKLEDSAMYFCASSDSMAGTGELDEQFFGPGTRLTVL.

By proportion, this clonotype is medium-sized. This sequence joins TRBV20-1 and TRBJ2-5; D is undetermined. The V end was cut by 4 bases, the J end by 5 bases, with 14 bases between. Germline loops: CDR1 DFQATT, CDR2 SNEGSKA (reference sequence). This CDR3 has 13 residues. The DNA of the CDR3 is TGCAGTGCTAATCCCGGCGTAGGGGAGACCCAGTACTTC. Translated: CSANPGVGETQYF.

This clonotype appeared many times. The rearrangement joins TRBV6-6 to TRBJ1-2; D gene ambiguous. Per germline, CDR1 MNHNY and CDR2 SVGAGI (reference sequence). V shed 2 bases and J shed 8 bases, with 9 bases lying between them. This CDR3 spans 12 amino acids. DNA of the CDR3: TGTGCCAGCAGTTACGGGGATGAGGGCTACACCTTC. Translating it yields CASSYGDEGYTF.

This clonotype has at least ten counts. This sequence joins TRBV12-3 or TRBV12-4 and TRBJ2-1, with 11 bases fitting TRBD2. The CDR3 extends over 17 amino acids. V gave up 5 bases and J gave up 4 bases; unmatched junction bases: 10. The DNA of the CDR3 is TGTGCCAGCAGTCATCCTAGCGGGGGGAACATATACAATGAGCAGTTCTTC. This codes for CASSHPSGGNIYNEQFF.